This record covers a single TCR beta chain. Its antigen remains unknown. Additional DNA sequences in this sample encode the identical CDR3. Germline V gene sequence: CDR1 MNHEY, CDR2 SVGAGI. After removal of 5 bases from V and 0 bases from J, the junction contained 4 bases not matched to a gene. The CDR3 totals 15 residues. The record originates from a study of cytomegalovirus exposure and HLA in healthy donors. Study-wide points: Roughly 170 TCR beta chains were listed as cytomegalovirus-associated. Roughly uniform sequencing depth across donors was assumed, possibly incorrectly. A few V segments could not be told apart, such as TRBV6-2 and TRBV6-3, and were left out.

Nominal health characterized the donors when sampled, though unrecorded immune exposures were likely. PCR employed 60 Vbeta and 13 Jbeta primers. Profiling relied on immunoSEQ multiplex PCR, and the TCRdb table lists in-frame clones only, not all of them. This table holds approximately 170,000 clones, about 76% found once. The source material was PBMCs. The V call is TRBV6-5, the J call TRBJ1-3; 7 nucleotides line up with TRBD1. This TCR came from a woman aged 18-29 years in good health and CMV-seropositive. In nucleotides, the CDR3 is TGTGCCAGCAGTCGGGACAGAAGCTCTGGAAACACCATATATTTT. It yields the protein CASSRDRSSGNTIYF.